One sample yielded the 13 T cell receptor beta chains listed below, sequenced in a study of T cells in Graves' hyperthyroidism and ophthalmopathy. TCR beta CDR3 regions were amplified from RNA transcripts. HTBI primers were employed in a first-round RT-PCR of the TCR CDR3. MiXCR, applied by TCRdb to the multiplex PCR reads, yields one record per CDR3 protein. This sample has 700,000 or so distinct CDR3 sequences, with about a sixth found just once. Sequenced sample: blood. The receptors shown here come from a man younger than 30 with Graves' hyperthyroidism.

This clonotype was counted many times. V is TRBV24-1 and J is TRBJ2-7; 9 positions agree with TRBD1. CDR1 is KGHDR and CDR2 is SFDVKD in the germline V gene. With 4 bases clipped from V and 1 base from J, the junction kept 4 bases outside the gene matches. The CDR3 consists of 15 residues. CDR3 nucleotide sequence: TGTGCCACCAGTGACACGGGACAGGGTTCCTACGAGCAGTACTTC. Amino acids: CATSDTGQGSYEQYF.

In its sample, this clonotype was seen many times. The rearrangement joins TRBV20-1 to TRBJ2-7; 9 bases match TRBD1. The germline V gene has CDR1 DFQATT and CDR2 SNEGSKA (reference sequence). V dropped 6 bases and J dropped 3; count of bases not matched to a gene: 6. The CDR3 runs 13 residues. The CDR3 DNA follows: TGCAGTGCGGGGACAGGGACTCACTACGAGCAGTACTTC. This gives the protein CSAGTGTHYEQYF.

The gene calls are TRBV7-3 and TRBJ1-1; D remains unclear. Germline CDR1 SGHTA, CDR2 FQGTGA. The V gene lost 5 bases and the J gene lost 2 bases, with 9 bases spanning the gap. CDR3 length equals 13 residues. The CDR3 DNA reads TGTGCCAGCAGCCGCCGGCGCAACACTGAAGCTTTCTTT. This sequence encodes CASSRRRNTEAFF.

This chain joins TRBV6-2 or TRBV6-3 and TRBJ1-1; a weak D match, TRBD1 (6 bases). CDR3 length equals 19 residues. Per germline, CDR1 MNHEY and CDR2 SVGEGT. Trimming shortened V by 0 bases and J by 4 bases, and 24 bases separated the two germline ends. The CDR3 DNA is TGTGCCAGCAGTTACTCGACCTACACAGGGTGGTTGGAGGGCACTGAAGCTTTCTTT. Translating gives CASSYSTYTGWLEGTEAFF.

The V gene is TRBV6-1, the J gene TRBJ1-2; D not certain. Trimming shortened V by 2 bases and J by 5 bases, and 15 bases separated the two germline ends. Per the germline V gene, CDR1 is MNHNS and CDR2 is SASEGT. CDR3 length: 15 amino acids. CDR3 DNA sequence: TGTGCCAGCAGTGAACAACTCAGACGGTTTTATGGCTACACCTTC. Translated, it gives CASSEQLRRFYGYTF.

This clonotype showed up just a few times. V gene TRBV3-1 combines with J gene TRBJ2-1, with D possibly being TRBD2 (6 bases). Trimming took off 1 base at V and 13 bases at J, with 20 bases between the two ends. CDR1 and CDR2 (germline): LGHDT, YNNKEL (reference sequence). The CDR3 runs 15 residues. CDR3 coding DNA: TGTGCCAGCAGCCAAGGGTACCCTGGTCTAGCGATCCAGTTCTTC. It is translated as CASSQGYPGLAIQFF.

The chain joins TRBV19 to TRBJ1-5; D call uncertain. The V gene's germline CDR1 is LNHDA and CDR2 SQIVND (reference sequence). The CDR3 has 13 residues. V was clipped by 7 bases and J by 3 bases, with 10 bases between them. CDR3 coding DNA: TGTGCCAGTAAACAGTCCCCCAATCAGCCCCAGCATTTT. Amino acids: CASKQSPNQPQHF.

The chain uses TRBV3-1 and TRBJ2-5; weak D call: TRBD2 (5 bases). CDR3 length: 15 residues. Germline V gives CDR1 LGHDT, CDR2 YNNKEL (reference sequence). V lost 4 bases and J lost 4, with 16 bases in between. As DNA, the CDR3 is TGTGCCAGCAGCCCTTACTGGGAGCCTGGAGAGACCCAGTACTTC. Translating gives CASSPYWEPGETQYF.

This clonotype was recorded at least ten times. The gene calls are TRBV2 and TRBJ1-2, with D tentatively TRBD1 (6 bases). The CDR3 sequence is 14 residues long. The V gene lost 4 bases and the J gene lost 0 bases, with 9 bases spanning the gap. Germline V CDR1 and CDR2: SNHLY, FYNNEI. The CDR3, as DNA: TGTGCCAGCAGTGCGGACAGTTCTAACTATGGCTACACCTTC. It translates to CASSADSSNYGYTF.

This chain joins TRBV28 and TRBJ1-5, with D maybe TRBD1 (5 bases). This CDR3 has 15 residues. Germline CDR1 is MDHEN and CDR2 is SYDVKM. The V gene lost 2 bases and the J gene lost 5 bases, with 13 bases spanning the gap. The CDR3 reads CASSLRRGNHQPQHF. The DNA of the CDR3 is TGTGCCAGCAGTTTACGGAGGGGTAATCATCAGCCCCAGCATTTT.

This chain connects TRBV9 to TRBJ2-1; 7 bases match TRBD2. CDR3 length: 15 amino acids. The germline CDR1 and CDR2 sequences are SGDLS and YYNGEE. V was pared by 2 bases and J by 9 bases, with 11 bases of the junction left unmatched. CDR3 DNA: TGTGCCAGCAGCGTGGGGCCCACTAGCGCGGGTGAGCAGTTCTTC. Translation: CASSVGPTSAGEQFF.

The rearrangement joins TRBV30 to TRBJ1-1, with no clear D. The germline V gene encodes CDR1 GTSNPN and CDR2 SVGIG (reference sequence). V lost 0 bases and J 3 bases, leaving 11 bases between the germline ends. There are 14 residues in the CDR3. CDR3 region: CAWSVLRVDTEAFF. CDR3 nucleotide sequence: TGTGCCTGGAGTGTACTAAGGGTGGACACTGAAGCTTTCTTT. The variable domain in full, completed from reference TRBV30 and TRBJ1-1, reads SQTIHQWPATLVQPVGSPLSLECTVEGTSNPNLYWYRQAAGRGLQLLFYSVGIGQISSEVPQNLSASRPQDRQFILSSKKLLLSDSGFYLCAWSVLRVDTEAFFGQGTRLTVV.

Concerning this clonotype itself: The germline gene is not matched at one end of the junction; a read error may be the cause. This chain joins TRBV29-1 and TRBJ2-1; either TRBD1 or TRBD2 may fit D (5 bases each). The CDR3 is made up of 12 amino acids. The germline gives CDR1 SQVTM, CDR2 ANQGSEA. The DNA for the CDR3 is TGCAGCGTCGATTGGGGGTACAATGAGCGGTTCTTC. As protein: CSVDWGYNERFF.